This T cell receptor beta chain was retrieved from a study of T cell repertoires in cytomegalovirus infection. Turning to the study itself: HLA-C-restricted CMV epitopes, recently identified, and well-studied HLA-B-restricted ones were used by the study. Public TCR beta signatures indicated both CMV infection and matching HLA type.

This clonotype turned up a few times. No antigen is known for it. TCRdb reprocessed the reads with MiXCR, giving one entry per CDR3 protein. In the table there are roughly 500,000 distinct CDR3 sequences, around a third of which are singletons. This CDR3 region has 16 residues. V lost 4 bases, J lost 0 bases, and 16 bases lay in between. Germline CDR1 is LGHNA and CDR2 is YNFKEQ. The study's findings and limits: CMV-specific TCR beta clonotypes restricted by HLA-C were the ones dominating the ex vivo response. Using cumulative public TCR beta family frequency, the authors identified those who carried CMV together with the relevant HLA.

The chain recombines TRBV4-2 with TRBJ2-7, with D possibly matching TRBD2 (5 bases). The TCR was taken from a human donor in good health (CMV status not recorded). Some clones in this sample may be carry-over from other donors' samples. Sequencing used cultured PBMCs, obtained from culture after CMV antigen stimulation. CDR3: CASSPSSGVDSYEQYF. CDR3 DNA: TGTGCCAGCAGCCCCAGTTCCGGGGTTGACTCCTACGAGCAGTACTTC.